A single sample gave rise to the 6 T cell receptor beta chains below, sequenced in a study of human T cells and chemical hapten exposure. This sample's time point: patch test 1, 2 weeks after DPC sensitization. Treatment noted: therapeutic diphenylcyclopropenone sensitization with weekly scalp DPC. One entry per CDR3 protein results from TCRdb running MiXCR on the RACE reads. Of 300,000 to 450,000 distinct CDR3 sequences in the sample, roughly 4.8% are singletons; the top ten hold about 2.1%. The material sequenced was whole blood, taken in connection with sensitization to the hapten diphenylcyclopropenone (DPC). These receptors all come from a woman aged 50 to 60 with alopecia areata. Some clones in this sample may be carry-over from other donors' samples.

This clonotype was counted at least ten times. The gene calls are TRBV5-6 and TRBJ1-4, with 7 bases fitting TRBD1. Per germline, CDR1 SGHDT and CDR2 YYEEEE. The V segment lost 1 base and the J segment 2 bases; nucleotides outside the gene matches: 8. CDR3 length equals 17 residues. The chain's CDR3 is CASSLFLRGRTNEKLFF. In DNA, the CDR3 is TGTGCCAGCAGCTTGTTTTTAAGGGGGCGTACTAATGAAAAACTGTTTTTT.

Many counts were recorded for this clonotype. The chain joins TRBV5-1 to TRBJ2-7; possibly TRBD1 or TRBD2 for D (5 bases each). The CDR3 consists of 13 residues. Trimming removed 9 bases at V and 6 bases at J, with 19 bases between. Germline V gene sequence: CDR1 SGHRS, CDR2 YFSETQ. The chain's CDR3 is CATKSRDAGEQYF. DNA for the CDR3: TGCGCCACCAAGTCCCGGGACGCCGGCGAGCAGTACTTC.

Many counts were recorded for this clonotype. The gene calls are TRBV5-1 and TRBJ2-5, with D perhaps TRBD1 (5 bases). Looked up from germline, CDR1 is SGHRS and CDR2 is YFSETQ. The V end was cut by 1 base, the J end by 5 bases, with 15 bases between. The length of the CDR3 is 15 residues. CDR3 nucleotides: TGCGCCAGCAGCTTGAGCAGGGCTCCCGCGGAGACCCAGTACTTC. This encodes CASSLSRAPAETQYF.

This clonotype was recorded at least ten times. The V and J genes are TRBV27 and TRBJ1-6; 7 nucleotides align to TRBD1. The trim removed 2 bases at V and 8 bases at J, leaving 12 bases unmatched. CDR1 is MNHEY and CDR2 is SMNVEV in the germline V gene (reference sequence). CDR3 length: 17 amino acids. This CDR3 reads CASSLRVDRVGYSPLHF. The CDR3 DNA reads TGTGCCAGCAGTTTACGGGTCGACAGGGTTGGGTATTCACCCCTCCACTTT.

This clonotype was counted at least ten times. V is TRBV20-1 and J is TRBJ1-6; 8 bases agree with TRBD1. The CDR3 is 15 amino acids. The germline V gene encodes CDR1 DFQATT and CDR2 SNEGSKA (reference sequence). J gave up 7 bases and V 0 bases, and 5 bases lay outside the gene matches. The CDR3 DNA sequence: TGCAGTGCTAGAGATAGTACAGGGGGAAATTCACCCCTCCACTTT. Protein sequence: CSARDSTGGNSPLHF.

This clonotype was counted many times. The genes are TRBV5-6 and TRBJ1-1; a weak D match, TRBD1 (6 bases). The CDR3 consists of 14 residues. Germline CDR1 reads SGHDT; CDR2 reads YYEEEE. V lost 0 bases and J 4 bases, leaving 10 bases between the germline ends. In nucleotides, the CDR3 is TGTGCCAGCAGCTTGGCGGGGGGCCCCACTGAAGCTTTCTTT. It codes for CASSLAGGPTEAFF.